This record looks at one T cell receptor (beta chain) sequence and its context. Treatment reported: preoperative locoregional IRX-2 cytokine immunotherapy. Patients received preoperative, locoregional IRX-2 cytokine immunotherapy in a phase Ib study. The source of the sample is a study of preoperative IRX-2 immunotherapy in early breast cancer. The CDR3 loop spans 13 amino acids. Germline V gene data show CDR1 as SGHDT and CDR2 as YYEEEE. V trimming: 6 bases; J trimming: 3 bases; junction bases outside the gene matches: 5. Here immunoSEQ multiplex PCR was the method, and the copy in TCRdb shows in-frame clones only, minus some. The repertoire consists of under 15,000 clones, with approximately 91% occurring once and the leading ten covering around 29%.

This TCR came from a human donor with breast cancer. V gene TRBV5-6 combines with J gene TRBJ1-1; 7 bases fit TRBD1. This material was acquired from a patient treated with IRX-2 immunotherapy. CDR3 sequence reads: CASTRGTYTEAFF. CDR3 bases: TGTGCCAGCACCAGGGGGACTTACACTGAAGCTTTCTTT. Using reference TRBV5-6 and TRBJ1-1 for the parts outside the CDR3, the full variable domain is DAGVTQSPTHLIKTRGQQVTLRCSPKSGHDTVSWYQQALGQGPQFIFQYYEEEERQRGNFPDRFSGHQFPNYSSELNVNALLLGDSALYLCASTRGTYTEAFFGQGTRLTVV.